Listed here is a single T cell receptor beta chain. Its antigen is unknown. This sample is part of a study of memory CD4+ T cells and cytomegalovirus serostatus. Study in general: Donors were healthy Belgian adults, 9 or 10 CMV seropositive and about 24 seronegative. General study findings and limits: Each of approximately 63 CMV-associated TCRbeta sequences occurred in one to five individuals.

Single viable CD3+CD4+CD8-CD45RO+ cells were sorted as the memory CD4+ T cells. CD4+ T cells were isolated by positive magnetic selection. Germline V gives CDR1 DFQATT, CDR2 SNEGSKA (reference sequence). The CDR3 has 11 residues. The method was immunoSEQ multiplex PCR; TCRdb's version includes in-frame clones alone and lacks a portion of them. The repertoire has about 54,000 clones, around 77% of them found once; the top ten carry 1.5% to 2%. This receptor was obtained from an adult in good health and CMV-seronegative. This chain joins TRBV20-1 and TRBJ2-1, with 7 bases matching TRBD2. Sequences were obtained from memory CD4+ T cells from blood. DNA of the CDR3: TGCAGCCTCGCGGGAGACAATGAGCAGTTCTTC. Translating it yields CSLAGDNEQFF.